Described below is a single TCR beta chain sequence and its context. Its antigen is still unknown. No base quality values were provided; no much bigger clone lies one nucleotide off. The data stem from a study of shared clonotypes between healthy human individuals (dated by TCRdb to about 2020). Regarding the research as a whole: Two women and three men aged 18 to 49 years were included in the cohort. For each donor, CD4 naive and CD4 memory were each run on three plates, CD8 naive on two plates, and CD8 memory on one plate. Blood TCR repertoires of several healthy adults were deeply sequenced to estimate repertoire size and the extent of clonotype sharing between individuals. To increase sequencing depth and limit assay-specific biases, different laboratories used diverse techniques to prepare libraries and sequence TCR repertoires. Per donor, leukapheresis produced somewhere between about 0.9 and 9.5 billion PBMCs. Here is what the overall study found, with its caveats: Clonotypes shared by all four sorted-subset donors showed higher generation probabilities than non-shared clonotypes. Roughly 5% of naive CD4, around 4% of naive CD8, 2.3% of memory CD4, and less than 0.45% of memory CD8 clonotypes were shared across a handful of donors. Even with the large sequencing depth, rarefaction of the sorted-subset datasets indicated that sequencing was incomplete. Only blood was sampled, and tissue TCR repertoires likely differ from those in blood. The genetic and exposure-history diversity represented was limited by the small number of donors. Larger estimated clonotype richness was generally found for naive subsets than for memory subsets. Pairwise subsampling indicated that sequencing depth was expected to affect the degree of clonotype sharing among donors.

Clipping removes 3 bases from V and 5 bases from J, with 18 as the unmatched junction base count. Including the terminal cysteine and phenylalanine, the CDR3 comprises 19 residues. Solely the CDR3 DNA is kept, with 57 bases framed from the first base. The germline V gene (reference sequence) yields MNHEY for CDR1 and SMNVEV for CDR2. CD8 naive samples were obtained by positive selection for CCR7 among CD45RO-negative cells, yielding a CD45RA+CCR7+ population from which TemRA cells were excluded. Healthy HIV-negative adults with no recently reported acute infections or vaccinations were included as donors. All donors were Caucasian adults living in Nashville, Tennessee, USA. Blood was obtained by leukapheresis, after which PBMCs were separated by Ficoll-Histopaque density gradient centrifugation and cryopreserved in liquid nitrogen vapor phase. Purity and quantity of every magnetically sorted T cell population were checked by analytical flow cytometry. From each sorted fraction, genomic DNA was isolated and quantified by UV absorbance on a Nanodrop 2000c.

Using the deep immunoSEQ assay, multiplex PCR amplified TCR CDR3 regions from genomic DNA. Genomic DNA extracted from each cell subset was distributed evenly over all wells of several immunoSEQ 96-well plates, and each plate served as one replicate. For sorted subsets, approximately 200 ng of genomic DNA, equivalent to 25,000 to 35,000 T cell genomes, went into each replicate PCR. Purified libraries were quantified with a Qubit 3.0 fluorometer, sized on a Bioanalyzer 2100, and re-quantified with the KAPA Library Quantification kit. Every immunoSEQ 96-well plate was sequenced on a separate single-read 150-cycle Illumina NextSeq 550 flow cell. Regarding the original processing steps: The immunoSEQ output contained only junctional sequences without quality scores, so filtering could not match that applied to full-length reads. To assign V/J genes and CDR3, sequences were annotated against IMGT germline references using PyIR, a Python wrapper for IgBLAST v1.9. Any read was removed if the V/J assignment was weak (E-value above 1e-6), the CDR3 was missing, or the read contained stop codons, out-of-frame junctions, or ambiguous translated residues. V3J clonotypes were defined by identical inferred V gene, J gene, and CDR3 amino acid sequence. Percentage overlap between repertoires was calculated by dividing the number of shared unique clonotypes by the size of the smaller repertoire. Richness of each repertoire was evaluated using RTK rarefaction, the Chao1 estimator, and Recon v2.1 estimates of unobserved clonotypes. OLGA was used to compute generation probabilities for all TCRbeta clonotypes that the gDNA method yielded from several donors. As stored in TCRdb, this immuneACCESS dataset retains in-frame rearrangements with V and J assigned. A fraction of the clones does not appear; measured against another copy, unresolved V genes explain less than half of the discrepancy, and the remainder lacks a known reason. Clonal size and the V and J genes are those of that table, whereas D and trimming came from the DNA. The sample has about 2.1 million clones on record, around 93% of them singletons. The ten biggest clones cover approximately 1.6% of the sample.

The rearrangement joined TRBV27 to TRBJ2-5; 10 bases in between match TRBD2. This sequence was found in a man younger than 35 in good health. Some clones in this sample may be carry-over from other donors' samples. The source material was naive CD8+ T cells from PBMCs. This specimen's cell subset or site label, interpreted: CD45RA+CCR7+. CDR3 reads: CASSFFTIKREGGHETQYF. The DNA is as follows: TGTGCCAGCAGTTTCTTCACAATAAAGCGGGAGGGGGGCCACGAGACCCAGTACTTC.